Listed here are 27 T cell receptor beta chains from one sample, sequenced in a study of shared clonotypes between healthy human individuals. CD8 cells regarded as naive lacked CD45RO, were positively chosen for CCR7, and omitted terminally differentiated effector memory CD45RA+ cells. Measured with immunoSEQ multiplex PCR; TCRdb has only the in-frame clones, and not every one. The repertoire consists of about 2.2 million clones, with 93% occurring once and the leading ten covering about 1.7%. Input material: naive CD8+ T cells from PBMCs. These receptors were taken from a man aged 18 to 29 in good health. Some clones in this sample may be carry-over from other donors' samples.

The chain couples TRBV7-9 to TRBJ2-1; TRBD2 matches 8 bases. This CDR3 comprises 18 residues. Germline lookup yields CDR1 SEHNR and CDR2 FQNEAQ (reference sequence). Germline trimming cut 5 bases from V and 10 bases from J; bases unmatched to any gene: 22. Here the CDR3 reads CASSPPREGKAPSREQFF. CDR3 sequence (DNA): TGTGCCAGCAGCCCCCCCCGGGAGGGGAAAGCTCCTAGTAGGGAGCAGTTCTTC.

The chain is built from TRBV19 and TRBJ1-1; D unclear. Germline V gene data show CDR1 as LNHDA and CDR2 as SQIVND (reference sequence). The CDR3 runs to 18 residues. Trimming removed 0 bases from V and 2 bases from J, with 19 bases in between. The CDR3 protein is CASSIDPSRARENTEAFF. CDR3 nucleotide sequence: TGTGCCAGTAGTATAGATCCCTCCCGGGCCAGAGAAAACACTGAAGCTTTCTTT. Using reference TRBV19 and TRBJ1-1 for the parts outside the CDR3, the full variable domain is DGGITQSPKYLFRKEGQNVTLSCEQNLNHDAMYWYRQDPGQGLRLIYYSQIVNDFQKGDIAEGYSVSREKKESFPLTVTSAQKNPTAFYLCASSIDPSRARENTEAFFGQGTRLTVV.

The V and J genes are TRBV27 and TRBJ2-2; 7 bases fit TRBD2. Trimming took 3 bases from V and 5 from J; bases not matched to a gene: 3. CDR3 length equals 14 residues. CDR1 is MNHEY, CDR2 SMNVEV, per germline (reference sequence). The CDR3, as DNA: TGTGCCAGCAGTTTCCTGGGGGGGACCGGGGAGCTGTTTTTT. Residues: CASSFLGGTGELFF.

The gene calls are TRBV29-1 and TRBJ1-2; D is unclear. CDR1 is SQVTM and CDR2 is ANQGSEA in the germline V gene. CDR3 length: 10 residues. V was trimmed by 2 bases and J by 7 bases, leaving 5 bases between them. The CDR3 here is CSVESVGYTF. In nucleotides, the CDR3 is TGCAGCGTTGAAAGTGTTGGCTACACCTTC.

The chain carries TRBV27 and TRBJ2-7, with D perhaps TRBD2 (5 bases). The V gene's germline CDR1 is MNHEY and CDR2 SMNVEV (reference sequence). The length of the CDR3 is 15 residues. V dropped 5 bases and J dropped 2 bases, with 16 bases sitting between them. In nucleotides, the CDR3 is TGTGCCAGCAGTCACCCCGGGAAGTTAACCTACGAGCAGTACTTC. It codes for CASSHPGKLTYEQYF.

The DNA of the CDR3 is TGTGCCAGCAGCCTAAGAACGGGGGGCGGGCGAGCTTTCTTT. Protein sequence: CASSLRTGGGRAFF. V usage is TRBV6-1 and J usage is TRBJ1-1; weak D call: TRBD1 (6 bases). Germline CDR1 MNHNS, CDR2 SASEGT. The CDR3 has 14 amino acids. V lost 6 bases and J 10 bases, leaving 21 bases between the germline ends.

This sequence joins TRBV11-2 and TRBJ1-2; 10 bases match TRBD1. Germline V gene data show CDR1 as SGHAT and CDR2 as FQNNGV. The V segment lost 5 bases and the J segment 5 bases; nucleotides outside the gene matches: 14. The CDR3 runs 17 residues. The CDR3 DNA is TGTGCCAGCAGCGGAAGACAGGGGGCAATTACTGGATATGGCTACACCTTC. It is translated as CASSGRQGAITGYGYTF.

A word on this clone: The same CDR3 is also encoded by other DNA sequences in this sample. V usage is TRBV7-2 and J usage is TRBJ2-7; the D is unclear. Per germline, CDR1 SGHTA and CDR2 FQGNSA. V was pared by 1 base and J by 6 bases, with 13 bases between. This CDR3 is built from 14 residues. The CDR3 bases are TGTGCCAGCAGCTTAGGGGTGCTCGGATCCGAGCAGTACTTC. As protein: CASSLGVLGSEQYF.

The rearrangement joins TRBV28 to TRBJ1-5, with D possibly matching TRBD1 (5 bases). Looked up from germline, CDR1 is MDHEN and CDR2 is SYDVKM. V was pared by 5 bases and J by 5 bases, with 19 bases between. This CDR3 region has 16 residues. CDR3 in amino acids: CASSALRGRTDQPQHF. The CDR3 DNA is TGTGCCAGCAGTGCACTACGGGGCAGAACAGATCAGCCCCAGCATTTT.

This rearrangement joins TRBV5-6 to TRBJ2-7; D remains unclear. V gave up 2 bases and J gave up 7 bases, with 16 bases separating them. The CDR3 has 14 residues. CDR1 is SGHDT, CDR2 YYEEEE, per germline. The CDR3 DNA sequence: TGTGCCAGCAGCTTTCAAGGACCACATAGGGAGCAGTACTTC. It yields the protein CASSFQGPHREQYF.

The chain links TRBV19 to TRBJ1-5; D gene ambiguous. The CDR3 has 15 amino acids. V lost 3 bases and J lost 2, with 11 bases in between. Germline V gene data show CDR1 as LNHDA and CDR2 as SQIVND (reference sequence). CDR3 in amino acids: CASSITRGGNQPQHF. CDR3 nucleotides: TGTGCCAGTAGTATTACCCGGGGTGGCAATCAGCCCCAGCATTTT.

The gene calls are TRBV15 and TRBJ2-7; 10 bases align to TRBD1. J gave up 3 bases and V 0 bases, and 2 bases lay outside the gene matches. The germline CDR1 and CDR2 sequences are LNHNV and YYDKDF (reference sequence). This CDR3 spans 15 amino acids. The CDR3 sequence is CATSRDGTGDYEQYF. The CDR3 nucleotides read TGTGCCACCAGCAGAGATGGGACAGGGGACTACGAGCAGTACTTC.

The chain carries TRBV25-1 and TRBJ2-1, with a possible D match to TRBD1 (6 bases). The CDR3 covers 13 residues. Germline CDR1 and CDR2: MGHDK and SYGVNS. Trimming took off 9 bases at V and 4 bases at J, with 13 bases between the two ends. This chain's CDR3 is CASSWGLYNEQFF. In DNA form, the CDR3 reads TGTGCCAGTAGCTGGGGGCTTTACAATGAGCAGTTCTTC.

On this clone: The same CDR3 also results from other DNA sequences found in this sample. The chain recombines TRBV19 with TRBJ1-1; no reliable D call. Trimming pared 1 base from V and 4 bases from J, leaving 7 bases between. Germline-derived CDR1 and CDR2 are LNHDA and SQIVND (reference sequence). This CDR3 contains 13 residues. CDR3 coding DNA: TGTGCCAGTAGTATAGCCGGACGCACTGAAGCTTTCTTT. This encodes CASSIAGRTEAFF.

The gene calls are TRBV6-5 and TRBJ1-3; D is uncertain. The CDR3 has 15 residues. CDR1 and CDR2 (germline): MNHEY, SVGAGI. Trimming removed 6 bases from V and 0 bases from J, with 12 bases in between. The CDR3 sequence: CASSPSGLSGNTIYF. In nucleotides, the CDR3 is TGTGCCAGCAGCCCTTCAGGCCTCTCTGGAAACACCATATATTTT.

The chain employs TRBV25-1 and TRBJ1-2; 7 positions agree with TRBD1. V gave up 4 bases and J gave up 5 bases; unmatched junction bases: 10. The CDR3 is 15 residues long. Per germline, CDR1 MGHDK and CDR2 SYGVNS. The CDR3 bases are TGTGCCAGCAGTGGGGGACTTAAGGGGGCTTATGGCTACACCTTC. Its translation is CASSGGLKGAYGYTF.

This CDR3 is CASSLRRDEQYF. The CDR3 bases are TGTGCCAGCAGCTTGCGCAGGGACGAGCAGTACTTC. The V gene is TRBV5-6, the J gene TRBJ2-7, with a weak D call TRBD1 (5 bases). Germline V gene lookup returns CDR1 SGHDT and CDR2 YYEEEE. The CDR3 is 12 residues long. Trimming removed 1 base at V and 5 bases at J, with 7 bases between.

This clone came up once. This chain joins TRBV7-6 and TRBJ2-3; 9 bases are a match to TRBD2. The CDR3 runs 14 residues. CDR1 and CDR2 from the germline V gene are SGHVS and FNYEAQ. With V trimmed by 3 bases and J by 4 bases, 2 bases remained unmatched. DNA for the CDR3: TGTGCCAGCAGCTTTAGCGGGAGTGCAGATACGCAGTATTTT. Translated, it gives CASSFSGSADTQYF.

CDR3 amino acids: CASSFLVTETQYF. The CDR3, as DNA: TGTGCCAGCAGTTTTCTAGTAACTGAGACCCAGTACTTC. The rearrangement uses TRBV27 and TRBJ2-5; D gene unclear. Deletions cut 3 bases from V and 5 bases from J, with 10 bases between. Germline loops: CDR1 MNHEY, CDR2 SMNVEV (reference sequence). This CDR3 region has 13 residues.

Here the CDR3 reads CASSLGSGSFYEQYF. The CDR3 DNA reads TGTGCCAGCAGCTTAGGTAGCGGGAGTTTCTACGAGCAGTACTTC. The chain joins TRBV11-2 to TRBJ2-7; TRBD2 aligns across 9 bases. The CDR3 consists of 15 residues. The germline V gene has CDR1 SGHAT and CDR2 FQNNGV. Germline trimming cut 1 base from V and 3 bases from J; bases unmatched to any gene: 4.

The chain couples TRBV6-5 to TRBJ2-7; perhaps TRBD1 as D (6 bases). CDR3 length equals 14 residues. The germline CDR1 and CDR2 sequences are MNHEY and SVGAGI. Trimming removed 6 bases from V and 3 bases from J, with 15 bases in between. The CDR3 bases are TGTGCCAGCAGCCAGGGGAGAGGGGGCTACGAGCAGTACTTC. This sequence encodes CASSQGRGGYEQYF.

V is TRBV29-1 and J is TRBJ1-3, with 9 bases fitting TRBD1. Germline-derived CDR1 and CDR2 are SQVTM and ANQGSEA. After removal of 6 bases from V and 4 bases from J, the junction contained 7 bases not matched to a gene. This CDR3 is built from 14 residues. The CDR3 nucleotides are TGCAGCGTCGATACGGGGACAGGGGGAAACACCATATATTTT. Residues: CSVDTGTGGNTIYF.

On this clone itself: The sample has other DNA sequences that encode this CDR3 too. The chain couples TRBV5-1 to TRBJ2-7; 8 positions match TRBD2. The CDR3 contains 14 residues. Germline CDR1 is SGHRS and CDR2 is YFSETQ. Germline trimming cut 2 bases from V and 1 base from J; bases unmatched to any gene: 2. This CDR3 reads CASSFSGNSYEQYF. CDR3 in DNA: TGCGCCAGCAGCTTTAGCGGGAATTCCTACGAGCAGTACTTC. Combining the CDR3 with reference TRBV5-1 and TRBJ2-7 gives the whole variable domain KAGVTQTPRYLIKTRGQQVTLSCSPISGHRSVSWYQQTPGQGLQFLFEYFSETQRNKGNFPGRFSGRQFSNSRSEMNVSTLELGDSALYLCASSFSGNSYEQYFGPGTRLTVT.

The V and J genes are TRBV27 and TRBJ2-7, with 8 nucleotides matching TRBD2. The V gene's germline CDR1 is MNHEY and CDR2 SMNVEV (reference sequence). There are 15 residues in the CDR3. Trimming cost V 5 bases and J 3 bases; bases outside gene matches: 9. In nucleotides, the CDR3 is TGTGCCAGCAGTCCCCGGGGGGGGAGTATCTACGAGCAGTACTTC. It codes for CASSPRGGSIYEQYF.

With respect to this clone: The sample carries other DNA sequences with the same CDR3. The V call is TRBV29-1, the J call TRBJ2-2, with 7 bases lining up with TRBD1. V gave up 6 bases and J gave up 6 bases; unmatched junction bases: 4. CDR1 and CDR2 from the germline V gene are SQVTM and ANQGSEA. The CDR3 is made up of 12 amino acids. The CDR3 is CSVLTGSGELFF. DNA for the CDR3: TGCAGCGTACTGACAGGGTCCGGGGAGCTGTTTTTT.

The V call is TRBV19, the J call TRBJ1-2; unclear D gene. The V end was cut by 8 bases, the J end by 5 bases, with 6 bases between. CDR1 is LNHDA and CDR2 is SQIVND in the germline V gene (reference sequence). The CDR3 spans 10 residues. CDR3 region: CASGRYGYTF. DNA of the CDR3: TGTGCCAGTGGCAGGTATGGCTACACCTTC.

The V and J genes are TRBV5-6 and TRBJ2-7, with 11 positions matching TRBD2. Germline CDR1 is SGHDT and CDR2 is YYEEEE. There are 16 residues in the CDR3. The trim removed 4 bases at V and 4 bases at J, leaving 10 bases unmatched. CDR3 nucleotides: TGTGCCAGCAGCCAGGTACTAGCGGGAGCTAAGTACGAGCAGTACTTC. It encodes CASSQVLAGAKYEQYF.